A selection of T cell receptor beta chains follows, all from one sample in a study of blood T cell repertoires in COVID-19. Measured with immunoSEQ multiplex PCR; TCRdb has only the in-frame clones, and not every one. Of about 150,000 clones in the sample, over 65% were seen once. The material sequenced was peripheral blood. These receptor sequences come from a man aged 65-85 years with acute or convalescent COVID-19. The CDR3 runs from the conserved cysteine through the conserved F or W. D genes are given only for firm matches. A row's size may be missing; if present it is once, few, many or a size class.

j_call cdr3_length d_call v_call clone_size cdr3_aa cdr3_nt
TRBJ1-2 14 . TRBV5-6 . CASSFGRAWRGYTF TGTGCCAGCAGCTTTGGACGGGCCTGGAGGGGCTACACCTTC
TRBJ1-2 14 . TRBV10-3 . CAIRAGVLGYGYTF TGTGCCATCAGGGCGGGGGTTCTCGGGTATGGCTACACCTTC
TRBJ1-5 13 . TRBV3-1/TRBV3-2 . CASSQDPNQPQHF TGTGCCAGCAGCCAAGATCCTAATCAGCCCCAGCATTTT
TRBJ2-7 11 . TRBV12-3/TRBV12-4 . CASSLAGAGEF TGTGCCAGCAGTTTAGCTGGGGCAGGGGAGTTC
TRBJ2-7 16 TRBD1 TRBV28 . CASTPAVDRSAYEQYF TGTGCCAGCACCCCGGCTGTGGACAGGTCTGCCTACGAGCAGTACTTC
TRBJ2-7 18 . TRBV19 once CASSIGPFSGEFSYEQYF TGTGCCAGTAGTATTGGCCCCTTTTCCGGAGAATTCTCCTACGAGCAGTACTTC
TRBJ2-3 15 TRBD1 TRBV4-2 . CASSSSRGRTDTQYF TGTGCCAGCAGCTCGAGCAGGGGGCGCACAGATACGCAGTATTTT
TRBJ1-1 15 TRBD1 TRBV30 . CAWSIRDRVYTEAFF TGTGCCTGGAGTATTAGGGACAGGGTCTACACTGAAGCTTTCTTT
TRBJ2-2 16 TRBD1 TRBV6-5 . CASSYGTGGDTGELFF TGTGCCAGCAGTTACGGGACAGGGGGGGACACCGGGGAGCTGTTTTTT
TRBJ1-1 15 . TRBV28 . CASSLSGERNTEAFF TGTGCCAGCAGTTTATCAGGGGAGCGGAACACTGAAGCTTTCTTT
TRBJ1-2 18 TRBD1 TRBV6-1 . CASSEFPPAGTGVYGYTF TGTGCCAGCAGTGAATTCCCGCCGGCGGGGACAGGGGTATATGGCTACACCTTC
TRBJ2-3 16 TRBD1 TRBV5-5 . CASSIYQGASTDTQYF TGTGCCAGCAGCATATACCAGGGGGCGAGCACAGATACGCAGTATTTT
TRBJ2-5 15 TRBD2 TRBV7-2 once CASSLGTSGQETQYF TGTGCCAGCAGCTTAGGGACTAGCGGACAAGAGACCCAGTACTTC
TRBJ1-1 17 TRBD1 TRBV7-9 once CASSLGRDRGRNTEAFF TGTGCCAGCAGCTTAGGCCGGGACAGGGGAAGGAACACTGAAGCTTTCTTT
TRBJ1-2 14 . TRBV4-2 . CASSQDREDYGYTF TGTGCCAGCAGCCAAGACAGGGAGGACTATGGCTACACCTTC
TRBJ1-6 16 TRBD1 TRBV10-1 . CASSESEDRTNSPLHF TGCGCCAGCAGTGAGTCGGAGGACAGGACCAATTCACCCCTCCACTTT
TRBJ1-6 16 . TRBV21-1 . CASSKVARFCNSPLHF TGTGCCAGCAGCAAAGTTGCCCGGTTTTGTAATTCACCCCTCCACTTT
TRBJ1-3 15 TRBD1 TRBV28 . CASTGQGAKGNTIYF TGTGCCAGCACAGGACAGGGGGCGAAAGGAAACACCATATATTTT
TRBJ2-5 14 TRBD1 TRBV24-1 once CATTGQGVDKTQYF TGTGCCACCACGGGACAGGGGGTTGATAAGACCCAGTACTTC
TRBJ1-2 14 TRBD1 TRBV11-1 . CASSFQQGAGGYTF TGTGCCAGCAGCTTTCAACAGGGGGCCGGTGGCTACACCTTC
TRBJ1-1 13 . TRBV9 . CASSVDRNTEAFF TGTGCCAGCAGCGTAGACAGAAACACTGAAGCTTTCTTT
TRBJ1-1 15 TRBD1 TRBV6-5 . CASSSPRQGSAEAFF TGTGCCAGCAGTTCCCCTCGACAGGGAAGCGCTGAAGCTTTCTTT
TRBJ1-5 13 . TRBV19 . CASNPQGGQPQHF TGTGCCAGTAATCCTCAGGGAGGGCAGCCCCAGCATTTT
TRBJ2-2 14 . TRBV7-9 . CASSPSAGSGELFF TGTGCCAGCAGCCCATCGGCAGGGTCCGGGGAGCTGTTTTTT
TRBJ2-6 16 TRBD1 TRBV2 once CASSANRGSGANVLTF TGTGCCAGCAGCGCGAACAGGGGTTCCGGGGCCAACGTCCTGACTTTC
TRBJ2-2 17 . TRBV7-2 . CASSPTPPLARAGELFF TGTGCCAGCAGCCCTACGCCCCCCCTCGCTCGGGCCGGGGAGCTGTTTTTT
TRBJ2-1 13 TRBD2 TRBV10-2 . CASSESSGSQQFF TGCGCCAGCAGTGAATCTAGCGGGAGCCAGCAGTTCTTC
TRBJ2-5 15 . TRBV5-1 . CASSLAGVIQKTQYF TGCGCCAGCAGCTTGGCCGGGGTGATCCAAAAGACCCAGTACTTC
TRBJ2-3 17 TRBD2 TRBV5-1 once CASSSGRLAEGTDTQYF TGCGCCAGCAGCTCAGGACGACTAGCGGAAGGCACAGATACGCAGTATTTT
TRBJ2-3 15 TRBD1 TRBV15 . CATSPRDREADTQYF TGTGCCACCAGCCCTCGGGACAGGGAGGCAGATACGCAGTATTTT
TRBJ1-6 13 TRBD1 TRBV12-3/TRBV12-4 . CATRQGTHSPLHF TGTGCCACCCGACAGGGGACACATTCACCCCTCCACTTT
TRBJ2-1 17 . TRBV2 few CASSWQITRSSYNEQFF TGTGCCAGCAGTTGGCAGATCACCCGCAGCTCCTACAATGAGCAGTTCTTC
TRBJ2-2 16 TRBD1 TRBV28 . CASRPSGTGDTGELFF TGTGCCAGCAGGCCCTCCGGGACAGGGGACACCGGGGAGCTGTTTTTT
TRBJ1-2 16 . TRBV4-1 . CASSQEGAGNDYGYTF TGCGCCAGCAGCCAAGAAGGGGCAGGCAACGACTATGGCTACACCTTC
TRBJ1-5 15 . TRBV6-5 . CASRDGAGVGQPQHF TGTGCCAGCAGGGACGGGGCGGGGGTCGGTCAGCCCCAGCATTTT
TRBJ2-2 17 . TRBV5-1 . CASSLLPHPPNTGELFF TGCGCCAGCAGCCTCCTCCCACACCCACCGAACACCGGGGAGCTGTTTTTT
TRBJ2-1 14 . TRBV18 . CASSQSEGGHEQFF TGTGCCAGCTCGCAGTCAGAGGGGGGGCATGAGCAGTTCTTC
TRBJ2-3 15 . TRBV4-2 . CASSQDSQHTDTQYF TGTGCCAGCAGCCAAGATAGCCAGCACACAGATACGCAGTATTTT
TRBJ2-3 14 . TRBV11-2 . CASSLVQSTDTQYF TGTGCCAGCAGCTTAGTCCAGAGCACAGATACGCAGTATTTT
TRBJ2-5 13 . TRBV7-6 . CASSLEFGGTQYF TGTGCCAGCAGCCTGGAGTTCGGGGGGACCCAGTACTTC
TRBJ2-1 16 TRBD2 TRBV5-1 . CASSLAGGPSYNEQFF TGCGCCAGCAGCTTGGCGGGGGGGCCCTCCTACAATGAGCAGTTCTTC
TRBJ1-2 13 TRBD1 TRBV6-5 . CASSPSGQRGYTF TGTGCCAGCAGCCCCTCGGGACAGCGCGGCTACACCTTC
TRBJ2-3 15 . TRBV27 once CASSLRGTTTDTQYF TGTGCCAGCAGTTTAAGGGGGACCACCACAGATACGCAGTATTTT
TRBJ2-5 16 . TRBV28 . CASSQYRKPAQETQYF TGTGCCAGCAGCCAATACAGAAAACCGGCCCAAGAGACCCAGTACTTC
TRBJ1-2 12 . TRBV10-3 once CAITPGRGGYTF TGTGCCATCACCCCGGGGAGGGGAGGCTACACCTTC
TRBJ1-4 13 . TRBV7-2 few CASSFRPGEKLFF TGTGCCAGCAGCTTCCGTCCAGGGGAAAAACTGTTTTTT
TRBJ2-3 16 . TRBV28 . CASSFPQRDLIDTQYF TGTGCCAGCAGTTTCCCCCAACGGGATCTCATAGATACGCAGTATTTT
TRBJ2-2 14 TRBD1 TRBV10-1 . CARKGTANTGELFF TGCGCCAGGAAAGGGACAGCGAACACCGGGGAGCTGTTTTTT
TRBJ2-7 13 . TRBV12-3/TRBV12-4 . CASSLETAYEQYF TGTGCCAGCAGTTTAGAAACAGCATACGAGCAGTACTTC
TRBJ1-5 13 . TRBV6-5 . CASSTQGNQPQHF TGTGCCAGCAGTACACAGGGAAATCAGCCCCAGCATTTT